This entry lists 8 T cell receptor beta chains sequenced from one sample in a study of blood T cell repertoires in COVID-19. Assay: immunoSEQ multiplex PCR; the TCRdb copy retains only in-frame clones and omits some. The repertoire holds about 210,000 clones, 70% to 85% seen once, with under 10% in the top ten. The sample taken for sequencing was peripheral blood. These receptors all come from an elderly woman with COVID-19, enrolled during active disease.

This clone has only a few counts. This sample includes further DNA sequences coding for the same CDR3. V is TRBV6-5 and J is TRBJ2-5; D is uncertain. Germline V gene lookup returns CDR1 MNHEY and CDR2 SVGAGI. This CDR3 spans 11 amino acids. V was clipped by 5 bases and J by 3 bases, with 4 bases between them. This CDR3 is CASSPEETQYF. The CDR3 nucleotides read TGTGCCAGCAGTCCAGAAGAGACCCAGTACTTC.

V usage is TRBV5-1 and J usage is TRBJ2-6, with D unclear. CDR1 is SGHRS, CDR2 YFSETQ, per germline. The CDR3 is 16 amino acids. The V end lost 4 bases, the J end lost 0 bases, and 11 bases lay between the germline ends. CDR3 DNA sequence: TGCGCCAGCAGCCTGGACGGGTACTCTGGGGCCAACGTCCTGACTTTC. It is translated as CASSLDGYSGANVLTF.

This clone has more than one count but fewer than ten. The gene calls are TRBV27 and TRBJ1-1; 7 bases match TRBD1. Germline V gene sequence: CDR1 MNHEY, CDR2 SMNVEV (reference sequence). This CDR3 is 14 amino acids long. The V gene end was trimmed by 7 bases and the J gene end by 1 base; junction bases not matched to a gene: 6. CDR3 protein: CASNRQGPNTEAFF. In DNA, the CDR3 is TGTGCCAGCAACCGACAGGGCCCGAACACTGAAGCTTTCTTT.

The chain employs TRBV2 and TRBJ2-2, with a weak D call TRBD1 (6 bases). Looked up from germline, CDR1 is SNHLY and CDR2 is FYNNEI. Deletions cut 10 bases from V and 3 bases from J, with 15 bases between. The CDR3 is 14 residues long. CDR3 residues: CATQWGPDTGELFF. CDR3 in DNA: TGTGCCACCCAGTGGGGGCCCGACACCGGGGAGCTGTTTTTT. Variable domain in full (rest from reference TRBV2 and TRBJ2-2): EPEVTQTPSHQVTQMGQEVILRCVPISNHLYFYWYRQILGQKVEFLVSFYNNEISEKSEIFDDQFSVERPDGSNFTLKIRSTKLEDSAMYFCATQWGPDTGELFFGEGSRLTVL.

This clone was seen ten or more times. CDR3 nucleotide sequence: TGTGCCAGCAGCCCATTCTGGGGGGGTCGGAGCTATGGCTACACCTTC. It codes for CASSPFWGGRSYGYTF. This chain uses TRBV5-4 with TRBJ1-2, with a tentative D call TRBD1 (5 bases). Germline CDR1 is SGHNT and CDR2 is YYREEE (reference sequence). The V end was cut by 4 bases, the J end by 4 bases, with 20 bases between. CDR3 size: 16 residues.

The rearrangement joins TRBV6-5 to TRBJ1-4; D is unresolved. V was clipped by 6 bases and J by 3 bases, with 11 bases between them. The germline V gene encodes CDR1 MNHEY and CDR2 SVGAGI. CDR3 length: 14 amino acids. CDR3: CASRPSSPNEKLFF. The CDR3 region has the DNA TGTGCCAGCAGACCCAGTAGCCCTAATGAAAAACTGTTTTTT.

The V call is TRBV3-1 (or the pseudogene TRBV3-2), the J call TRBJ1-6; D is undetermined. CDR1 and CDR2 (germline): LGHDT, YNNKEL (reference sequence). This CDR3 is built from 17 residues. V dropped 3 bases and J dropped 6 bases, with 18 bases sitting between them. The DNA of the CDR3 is TGTGCCAGCAGCCACCTGCGGGGATTGGCGCGTAATTCACCCCTCCACTTT. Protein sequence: CASSHLRGLARNSPLHF.

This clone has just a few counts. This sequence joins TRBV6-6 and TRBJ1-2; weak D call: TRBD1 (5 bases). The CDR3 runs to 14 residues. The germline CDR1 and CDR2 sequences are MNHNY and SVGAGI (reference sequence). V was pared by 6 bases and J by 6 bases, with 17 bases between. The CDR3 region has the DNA TGTGCCAGCAGCCGCCGGGAGGAGGGGCATGGCTACACCTTC. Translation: CASSRREEGHGYTF.